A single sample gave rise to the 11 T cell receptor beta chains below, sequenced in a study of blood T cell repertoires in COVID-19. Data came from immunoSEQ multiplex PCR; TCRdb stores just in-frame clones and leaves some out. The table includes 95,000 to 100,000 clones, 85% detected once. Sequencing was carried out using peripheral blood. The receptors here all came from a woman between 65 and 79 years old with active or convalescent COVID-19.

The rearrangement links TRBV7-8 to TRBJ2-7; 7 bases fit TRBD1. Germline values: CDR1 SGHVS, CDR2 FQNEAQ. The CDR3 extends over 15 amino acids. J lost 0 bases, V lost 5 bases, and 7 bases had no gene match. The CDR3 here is CASSPGQRSSYEQYF. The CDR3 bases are TGTGCCAGCAGCCCGGGACAGAGGAGCTCCTACGAGCAGTACTTC.

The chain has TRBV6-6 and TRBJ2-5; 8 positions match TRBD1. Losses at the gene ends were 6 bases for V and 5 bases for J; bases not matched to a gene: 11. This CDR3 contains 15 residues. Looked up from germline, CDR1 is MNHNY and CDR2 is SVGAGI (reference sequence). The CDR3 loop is CASSQLRQGYETQYF. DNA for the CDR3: TGTGCCAGCAGCCAACTGAGACAGGGGTATGAGACCCAGTACTTC.

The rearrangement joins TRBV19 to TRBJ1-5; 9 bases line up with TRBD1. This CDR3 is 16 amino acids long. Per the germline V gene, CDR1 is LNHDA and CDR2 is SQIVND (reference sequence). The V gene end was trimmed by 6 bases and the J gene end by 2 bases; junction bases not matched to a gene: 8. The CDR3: CASRTGQGKGNQPQHF. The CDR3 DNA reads TGTGCCAGTAGGACCGGACAGGGGAAAGGCAATCAGCCCCAGCATTTT.

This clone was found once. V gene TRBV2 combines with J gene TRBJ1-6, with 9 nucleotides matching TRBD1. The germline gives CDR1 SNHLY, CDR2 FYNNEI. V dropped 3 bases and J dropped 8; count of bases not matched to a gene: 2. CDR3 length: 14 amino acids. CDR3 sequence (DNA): TGTGCCAGCAGTGAGGGACAGGGTTATTCACCCCTCCACTTT. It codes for CASSEGQGYSPLHF.

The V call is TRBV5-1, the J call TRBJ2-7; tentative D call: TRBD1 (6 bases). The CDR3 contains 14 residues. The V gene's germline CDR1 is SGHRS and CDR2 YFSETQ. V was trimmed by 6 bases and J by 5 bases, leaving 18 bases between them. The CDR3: CASNAGAVAHEQYF. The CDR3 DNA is TGCGCCAGCAATGCAGGGGCGGTCGCCCACGAGCAGTACTTC.

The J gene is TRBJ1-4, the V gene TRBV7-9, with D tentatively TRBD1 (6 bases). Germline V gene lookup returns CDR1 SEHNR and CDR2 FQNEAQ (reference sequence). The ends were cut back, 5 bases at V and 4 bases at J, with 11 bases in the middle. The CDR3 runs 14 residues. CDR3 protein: CASSLGQLNEKLFF. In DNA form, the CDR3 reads TGTGCCAGCAGCCTCGGACAGCTTAATGAAAAACTGTTTTTT.

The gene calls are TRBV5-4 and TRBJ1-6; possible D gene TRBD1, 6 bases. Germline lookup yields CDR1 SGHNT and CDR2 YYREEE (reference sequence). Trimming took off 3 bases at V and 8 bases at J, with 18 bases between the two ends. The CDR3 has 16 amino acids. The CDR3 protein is CASSSSTDRSYSPLHF. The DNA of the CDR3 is TGTGCCAGCAGCTCTTCCACCGACAGGAGTTATTCACCCCTCCACTTT.

DNA of the CDR3: TGTGCCAGCACCAGCGGGGCTAAGCGCGAGTATTTT. It yields the protein CASTSGAKREYF. The V and J genes are TRBV2 and TRBJ2-3; 7 bases align to TRBD2. This CDR3 comprises 12 residues. Looked up from germline, CDR1 is SNHLY and CDR2 is FYNNEI. Trimming cost V 7 bases and J 13 bases; bases outside gene matches: 11.

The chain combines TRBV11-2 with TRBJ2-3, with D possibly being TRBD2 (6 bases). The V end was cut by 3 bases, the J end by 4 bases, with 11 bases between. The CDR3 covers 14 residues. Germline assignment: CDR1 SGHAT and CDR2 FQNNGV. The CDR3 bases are TGTGCCAGCAGCTTTGGAGGGCCCTCAGATACGCAGTATTTT. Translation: CASSFGGPSDTQYF.

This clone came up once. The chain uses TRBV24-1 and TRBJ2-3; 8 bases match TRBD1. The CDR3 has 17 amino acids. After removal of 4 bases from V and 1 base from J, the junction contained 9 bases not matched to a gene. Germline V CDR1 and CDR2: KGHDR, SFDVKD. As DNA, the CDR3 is TGTGCCACCAGTGACCCAGGAGCGACAGGGGGCACAGATACGCAGTATTTT. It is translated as CATSDPGATGGTDTQYF.

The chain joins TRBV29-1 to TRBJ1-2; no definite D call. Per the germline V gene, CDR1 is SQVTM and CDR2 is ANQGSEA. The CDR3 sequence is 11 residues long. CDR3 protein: CSTGVNYGYTF. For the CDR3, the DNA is TGCAGTACGGGAGTTAACTATGGCTACACCTTC. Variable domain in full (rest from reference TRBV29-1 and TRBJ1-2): SAVISQKPSRDICQRGTSLTIQCQVDSQVTMMFWYRQQPGQSLTLIATANQGSEATYESGFVIDKFPISRPNLTFSTLTVSNMSPEDSSIYLCSTGVNYGYTFGSGTRLTVV.